This TCR beta chain was found in a study of cytomegalovirus exposure and HLA in healthy donors. Overall study: The roughly 110 validation repertoires were produced on the same platform as the roughly 670 repertoires of the first cohort. This was reported in a later analysis.

As regards this clone: Its antigen is as yet unknown.

Study results and limitations: Within the 130 or so validation repertoires, first-cohort TCR clusters tended to co-occur, according to a later analysis.

The table came from immunoSEQ multiplex PCR; TCRdb's copy has only in-frame clones and leaves some out. This table holds fewer than 95,000 clones, roughly 80% found once. The CDR3 runs to 14 residues. The V gene's germline CDR1 is MNHNY and CDR2 SVGAGI (reference sequence). After removal of 3 bases from V and 8 bases from J, the junction contained 6 bases not matched to a gene. This clonotype was obtained from a woman between 18 and 29 years old in good health and CMV-seropositive. The sample was PBMCs. V usage is TRBV6-6 and J usage is TRBJ2-1; 8 bases line up with TRBD2. In DNA, the CDR3 is TGTGCCAGCAGTTATCAACGGGGGGGCCATGAGCAGTTCTTC. It is translated as CASSYQRGGHEQFF.